One sample yielded the 9 T cell receptor beta chains listed below, sequenced in a study of blood T cell repertoires in COVID-19. The table came from immunoSEQ multiplex PCR; TCRdb's copy has only in-frame clones and leaves some out. The repertoire holds some 74,000 clones, with roughly 84% as singletons. Specimen: peripheral blood. The receptors derive from a man at least 80 years old with acute or convalescent COVID-19.

This chain connects TRBV7-8 to TRBJ2-7, with a tentative D call TRBD1 (6 bases). The CDR3 sequence is 14 residues long. Between the trimmed V and J ends, which lost 1 base and 2 bases, there was a span of 9 bases. Germline assignment: CDR1 SGHVS and CDR2 FQNEAQ. For the CDR3, the DNA is TGTGCCAGCAGCTTAGTAGGGGGAACCTACGAGCAGTACTTC. Translating it yields CASSLVGGTYEQYF. The full variable domain, rest sourced from reference TRBV7-8 and TRBJ2-7, is GAGVSQSPRYKVAKRGQDVALRCDPISGHVSLFWYQQALGQGPEFLTYFQNEAQLDKSGLPSDRFFAERPEGSVSTLKIQRTQQEDSAVYLCASSLVGGTYEQYFGPGTRLTVT.

The chain recombines TRBV3-1 (or the pseudogene TRBV3-2) with TRBJ2-5; TRBD1 might be the D (6 bases). Trimming left V 6 bases short and J 3 bases short, with 20 bases between. This CDR3 is built from 16 residues. Germline CDR1 reads LGHDT; CDR2 reads YNNKEL (reference sequence). The CDR3 region is CASSSHLTGTKETQYF. DNA of the CDR3: TGTGCCAGCAGTTCGCACCTTACCGGGACAAAAGAGACCCAGTACTTC.

This rearrangement joins TRBV4-2 to TRBJ1-1; TRBD1 matches at 12 bases. J was trimmed by 3 bases and V by 4 bases; bases with no gene match: 9. Per germline, CDR1 LGHNA and CDR2 YNFKEQ. This CDR3 is 17 amino acids long. DNA of the CDR3: TGTGCCAGCAGCCCGGGGACAGGGGGCTATTTGGACACTGAAGCTTTCTTT. This codes for CASSPGTGGYLDTEAFF.

This sequence joins TRBV11-3 and TRBJ2-1; 11 bases are shared with TRBD2. Looked up from germline, CDR1 is SGHNT and CDR2 is YENEEA. Losses at the gene ends were 5 bases for V and 7 bases for J; bases not matched to a gene: 10. This CDR3 has 16 amino acids. Written as DNA, the CDR3 is TGTGCCAGCAGCCCAAGGACTAGCGGGTGGGGGAATGAGCAGTTCTTC. It translates to CASSPRTSGWGNEQFF.

The chain couples TRBV7-3 to TRBJ2-3, with D unclear. The length of the CDR3 is 15 residues. V lost 5 bases to trimming and J lost 6 bases, with 18 bases between them. The germline V gene has CDR1 SGHTA and CDR2 FQGTGA. CDR3 DNA: TGTGCCAGCAGCACCTCGAGAGGCGCCACGGATACGCAGTATTTT. It specifies CASSTSRGATDTQYF. The full variable domain, rest sourced from reference TRBV7-3 and TRBJ2-3, is GAGVSQTPSNKVTEKGKYVELRCDPISGHTALYWYRQSLGQGPEFLIYFQGTGAADDSGLPNDRFFAVRPEGSVSTLKIQRTERGDSAVYLCASSTSRGATDTQYFGPGTRLTVL.

V usage is TRBV19 and J usage is TRBJ1-5; D possibly corresponds to TRBD1 (5 bases). The V gene lost 10 bases and the J gene lost 4 bases, with 14 bases spanning the gap. The germline gives CDR1 LNHDA, CDR2 SQIVND (reference sequence). This CDR3 is 13 amino acids long. The CDR3 nucleotides are TGTGCCACCAGAGGACATCCTAATCAGCCCCAGCATTTT. Its protein is CATRGHPNQPQHF.

The gene calls are TRBV6-2 or TRBV6-3 and TRBJ1-5; no clear D. The CDR3 consists of 16 residues. The V gene's germline CDR1 is MNHEY and CDR2 SVGEGT. V gave up 0 bases and J gave up 0 bases, with 9 bases separating them. CDR3 in DNA: TGTGCCAGCAGTTACTCCACCGGAGGTAGCAATCAGCCCCAGCATTTT. Amino acid sequence: CASSYSTGGSNQPQHF.

The chain has TRBV19 and TRBJ2-7; 13 positions match TRBD2. Germline V gene data show CDR1 as LNHDA and CDR2 as SQIVND (reference sequence). The CDR3 has 15 residues. V was clipped by 7 bases and J by 0 bases; unmatched bases: 3. The DNA of the CDR3 is TGTGCCAGTAAAAGGACTAGCGGGAGCTCCTACGAGCAGTACTTC. This encodes CASKRTSGSSYEQYF.

This clone appeared a few times. The chain carries TRBV6-5 and TRBJ2-7; TRBD2 matches 10 bases. The CDR3 runs to 12 residues. J was trimmed by 6 bases and V by 4 bases; bases with no gene match: 0. Germline V gene data show CDR1 as MNHEY and CDR2 as SVGAGI. The CDR3 region is CASSLAGGEQYF. The CDR3 DNA is TGTGCCAGCAGTTTAGCGGGGGGCGAGCAGTACTTC.